This T cell receptor beta chain came from a study of T-cell memory formation after mild COVID-19. Study outcomes and limitations: A second wave expanding day 15 to 37 was CD4+-biased; contracting clones were balanced. CD4+ contracting clones lay mainly in CM and EM, CD8+ ones in EMRA.

As to this clonotype: Its antigen remains unknown.

TCRdb reanalysed the 5' RACE reads using MiXCR and keeps one entry per CDR3 protein. The table records 550,000 to 700,000 distinct CDR3 sequences, under 20% of them present only once. The CDR3 runs 16 residues. Per germline, CDR1 DFQATT and CDR2 SNEGSKA (reference sequence). The V and J ends lost 0 bases and 0 bases respectively, with 12 bases between them. The origin of this receptor is an adult woman who had mild COVID-19 (a few samples of this study predate the infection). Cell type and time point are not known. Sequencing was done on a sample of PBMCs or a T cell subset sorted from them (not recorded which). The V call is TRBV20-1, the J call TRBJ2-1; perhaps TRBD2 as D (6 bases). The CDR3 region has the DNA TGCAGTGCTAGAGATTGGAGGGAGAGCTCCTACAATGAGCAGTTCTTC. Encoded protein: CSARDWRESSYNEQFF.